Listed here are 29 T cell receptor beta chains from one sample, sequenced in a study of blood T cell repertoires in COVID-19. Sequencing used immunoSEQ multiplex PCR; TCRdb keeps in-frame clones, though not all of them. Of about 140,000 clones in the sample, just under 80% were seen once. The sequencing sample was made of peripheral blood. These receptors came from an older woman with acute or convalescent COVID-19.

The genes are TRBV29-1 and TRBJ2-7; perhaps TRBD1 as D (6 bases). The CDR3 spans 14 residues. V was clipped by 4 bases and J by 2 bases, with 15 bases between them. Germline V gene sequence: CDR1 SQVTM, CDR2 ANQGSEA. CDR3 residues: CSVVGLGAAYEQYF. The CDR3 bases are TGCAGCGTTGTGGGTCTGGGGGCCGCCTACGAGCAGTACTTC.

This clone was seen a few times. The chain recombines TRBV5-1 with TRBJ2-7; TRBD1 matches at 7 bases. The length of the CDR3 is 15 residues. From germline, CDR1 is SGHRS and CDR2 YFSETQ. V shed 4 bases, J shed 6 bases, and the junction held 13 bases outside the gene matches. CDR3 nucleotide sequence: TGCGCCAGCAGCGTGGGCGCCCGACAGGGCAGCGAGCAGTACTTC. This codes for CASSVGARQGSEQYF.

The chain combines TRBV5-1 with TRBJ2-3, with D maybe TRBD2 (6 bases). Trimming cost V 4 bases and J 7 bases, with 13 bases left between them. The germline V gene has CDR1 SGHRS and CDR2 YFSETQ. This CDR3 is 13 amino acids long. In DNA form, the CDR3 reads TGCGCCAGCAGCGCGGGGCAGCGGTATACGCAGTATTTT. Protein: CASSAGQRYTQYF. Drawing the rest from reference TRBV5-1 and TRBJ2-3, the complete variable domain is KAGVTQTPRYLIKTRGQQVTLSCSPISGHRSVSWYQQTPGQGLQFLFEYFSETQRNKGNFPGRFSGRQFSNSRSEMNVSTLELGDSALYLCASSAGQRYTQYFGPGTRLTVL.

The chain uses TRBV4-1 and TRBJ1-1; a weak D match, TRBD1 (6 bases). V lost 1 base and J 7 bases, leaving 19 bases between the germline ends. Germline V gene data show CDR1 as MGHRA and CDR2 as YSYEKL. CDR3 length: 16 amino acids. The CDR3 DNA reads as TGCGCCAGCAGCCAAGCCCGGGGCTACAGGGTGAGTGAAGCTTTCTTT. This gives the protein CASSQARGYRVSEAFF.

The gene calls are TRBV11-2 and TRBJ1-2, with 7 bases identical to TRBD1. V was clipped by 2 bases and J by 8 bases; unmatched bases: 8. CDR1 SGHAT and CDR2 FQNNGV come from the germline V gene. This CDR3 is 14 amino acids long. The CDR3 nucleotides read TGTGCCAGCAGCTTAATTTCATCGGGACAGGGCTACACCTTC. This translates into CASSLISSGQGYTF.

The J gene is TRBJ2-7, the V gene TRBV29-1; 9 nucleotides line up with TRBD1. Germline V gene lookup returns CDR1 SQVTM and CDR2 ANQGSEA. Losses at the gene ends were 4 bases for V and 4 bases for J; bases not matched to a gene: 11. This CDR3 contains 15 residues. CDR3 region: CSVGGTGTGRYEQYF. CDR3 in DNA: TGCAGCGTTGGGGGAACAGGGACAGGGCGGTACGAGCAGTACTTC.

This rearrangement joins TRBV5-1 to TRBJ2-1; 10 nucleotides align to TRBD2. In germline, CDR1 is SGHRS, CDR2 YFSETQ. V dropped 5 bases and J dropped 6; count of bases not matched to a gene: 8. This CDR3 contains 15 residues. The CDR3 DNA sequence: TGCGCCAGCAGAATCATAGCGGGAGGTGTCAATGAGCAGTTCTTC. Translation gives CASRIIAGGVNEQFF.

The chain is built from TRBV7-3 and TRBJ2-1; TRBD2 matches at 12 bases. The CDR3 totals 16 residues. Germline CDR1 SGHTA, CDR2 FQGTGA. Trimming removed 2 bases from V and 5 bases from J; junction bases left unmatched: 4. CDR3 loop: CASSLLAGGPHNEQFF. The CDR3 DNA reads as TGTGCCAGCAGCTTACTAGCGGGAGGGCCACACAATGAGCAGTTCTTC.

V and J are TRBV30 and TRBJ2-5, with 9 bases that match TRBD2. Trimming took 7 bases from V and 7 from J; bases not matched to a gene: 13. Germline CDR1 and CDR2: GTSNPN and SVGIG (reference sequence). The CDR3 extends over 14 amino acids. The CDR3, as DNA: TGTGCCTCGGCGGCGGGAGGGCCGGAGGGGACCCAGTACTTC. Amino acids: CASAAGGPEGTQYF. Supplemented by reference TRBV30 and TRBJ2-5, the full variable domain reads SQTIHQWPATLVQPVGSPLSLECTVEGTSNPNLYWYRQAAGRGLQLLFYSVGIGQISSEVPQNLSASRPQDRQFILSSKKLLLSDSGFYLCASAAGGPEGTQYFGPGTRLLVL.

The table lists this clone with a few counts. The gene calls are TRBV28 and TRBJ2-3, with TRBD2 identical over 14 bases. The CDR3 loop spans 19 amino acids. Germline lookup yields CDR1 MDHEN and CDR2 SYDVKM. Losses at the gene ends were 6 bases for V and 5 bases for J; bases not matched to a gene: 16. The CDR3 DNA sequence: TGTGCCAGCAGCTCCCCTACTACGACTAGCGGGAGGGCAAGAGATACGCAGTATTTT. Translating gives CASSSPTTTSGRARDTQYF.

The chain uses TRBV19 and TRBJ2-7; 9 nucleotides agree with TRBD1. V shed 7 bases, J shed 6 bases, and the junction held 4 bases outside the gene matches. Per germline, CDR1 LNHDA and CDR2 SQIVND (reference sequence). The CDR3 covers 12 residues. The CDR3 DNA follows: TGTGCCAGTATGGGACAGGGCCGCGAGCAGTACTTC. Its protein product is CASMGQGREQYF.

The V gene is TRBV7-3, the J gene TRBJ2-3, with 8 bases lining up with TRBD1. This CDR3 has 15 amino acids. Per germline, CDR1 SGHTA and CDR2 FQGTGA. V shed 6 bases, J shed 4 bases, and the junction held 9 bases outside the gene matches. CDR3 sequence reads: CASSIQGARADTQYF. Written as DNA, the CDR3 is TGTGCCAGCAGTATTCAGGGGGCCCGTGCAGATACGCAGTATTTT.

This clone showed up just a few times. V and J are TRBV6-5 and TRBJ1-1; 8 bases are shared with TRBD1. V shed 6 bases, J shed 5 bases, and the junction held 8 bases outside the gene matches. CDR1 and CDR2 (germline): MNHEY, SVGAGI. The CDR3 runs to 14 residues. The CDR3 spells CASSKRQGTTEAFF. CDR3 nucleotide sequence: TGTGCCAGCAGCAAGAGACAGGGGACGACTGAAGCTTTCTTT.

The rearrangement links TRBV30 to TRBJ2-7; TRBD2 might be the D (5 bases). There are 12 residues in the CDR3. V was clipped by 5 bases and J by 5 bases, with 13 bases between them. Germline-derived CDR1 and CDR2 are GTSNPN and SVGIG (reference sequence). CDR3 coding DNA: TGTGCCTGGGGGCCCTACGGGGACGAGCAGTACTTC. Translated, it gives CAWGPYGDEQYF.

This chain joins TRBV19 and TRBJ1-1, with 10 bases matching TRBD1. The germline V gene encodes CDR1 LNHDA and CDR2 SQIVND (reference sequence). CDR3 size: 13 residues. V gave up 8 bases and J gave up 5 bases; unmatched junction bases: 5. CDR3: CASAPGQGTEAFF. In DNA form, the CDR3 reads TGTGCCAGTGCTCCGGGACAGGGGACTGAAGCTTTCTTT.

The chain recombines TRBV6-5 with TRBJ2-5; possible D gene TRBD1, 5 bases. The CDR3 contains 15 residues. CDR1 is MNHEY, CDR2 SVGAGI, per germline. Trimming pared 2 bases from V and 2 bases from J, leaving 12 bases between. The chain's CDR3 is CASSYTQGNQETQYF. The DNA for the CDR3 is TGTGCCAGCAGTTACACTCAGGGAAATCAAGAGACCCAGTACTTC.

The V and J genes are TRBV4-2 and TRBJ2-1, with D possibly TRBD1 on 7 matching bases. The germline V gene encodes CDR1 LGHNA and CDR2 YNFKEQ. The CDR3 runs 15 residues. Trimming stripped 1 base from V and 7 bases from J, with 14 bases between. DNA of the CDR3: TGTGCCAGCAGCCAAGCAGGGGGGCAGCTGAATGAGCAGTTCTTC. It is translated as CASSQAGGQLNEQFF.

The genes are TRBV11-2 and TRBJ2-1; 7 bases are shared with TRBD2. The CDR3 has 16 amino acids. The junction had 6 bases not matched to a gene; V was cut back by 4 bases and J by 0 bases. Germline V gives CDR1 SGHAT, CDR2 FQNNGV. The CDR3 nucleotides are TGTGCCAGCAGCTCAGTAGCGGGTCGCTCCTACAATGAGCAGTTCTTC. Amino acids: CASSSVAGRSYNEQFF.

The chain employs TRBV2 and TRBJ2-7, with D possibly matching TRBD2 (7 bases). V was trimmed by 4 bases and J by 4 bases, leaving 17 bases between them. The CDR3 is 15 residues long. Germline loops: CDR1 SNHLY, CDR2 FYNNEI. CDR3 residues: CASSVSGGKSYEQYF. The CDR3 DNA follows: TGTGCCAGCAGTGTTTCGGGGGGCAAGAGTTACGAGCAGTACTTC.

This clone was recorded a few times. The chain joins TRBV2 to TRBJ2-7; 7 bases align to TRBD2. Looked up from germline, CDR1 is SNHLY and CDR2 is FYNNEI. V lost 5 bases and J lost 0; bases outside the gene matches: 4. This CDR3 comprises 14 residues. The CDR3 nucleotides are TGTGCCAGCAGTTTGAAGCGGGGCTCCTACGAGCAGTACTTC. Protein sequence: CASSLKRGSYEQYF.

This clone was seen only once. The V gene is TRBV6-4, the J gene TRBJ2-1; 10 nucleotides align to TRBD2. The J segment lost 2 bases and the V segment lost 6 bases, leaving 4 bases of the junction unmatched. The CDR3 contains 15 residues. CDR1 is MRHNA and CDR2 is SNTAGT in the germline V gene. The CDR3 region is CASRGTSEPYNEQFF. The CDR3 region has the DNA TGTGCCAGCAGAGGGACTAGCGAGCCCTACAATGAGCAGTTCTTC.

This clone was picked up one time. This chain links TRBV24-1 with TRBJ1-1, with D hard to call. V was clipped by 9 bases and J by 0 bases, with 13 bases between them. Germline V gives CDR1 KGHDR, CDR2 SFDVKD. The CDR3 is made up of 14 amino acids. CDR3 residues: CATPVWHLNTEAFF. The CDR3, as DNA: TGTGCCACCCCCGTCTGGCATTTGAACACTGAAGCTTTCTTT.

The chain links TRBV2 to TRBJ1-1; D is undetermined. Trimming removed 4 bases at V and 4 bases at J, with 10 bases between. This CDR3 has 13 amino acids. Germline assignment: CDR1 SNHLY and CDR2 FYNNEI. The CDR3, as DNA: TGTGCCAGCAGTGTCGAGGGCACCACTGAAGCTTTCTTT. It codes for CASSVEGTTEAFF.

This chain joins TRBV5-1 and TRBJ2-3, with D possibly being TRBD1 (6 bases). Germline V gives CDR1 SGHRS, CDR2 YFSETQ. Trimming shortened V by 1 base and J by 0 bases, and 9 bases separated the two germline ends. The CDR3 is made up of 15 amino acids. The CDR3 bases are TGCGCCAGCAGCTTGCGGCAGGGGAGCACAGATACGCAGTATTTT. Translation gives CASSLRQGSTDTQYF.

This sequence joins TRBV2 and TRBJ2-3; possibly TRBD1 for D (5 bases). The CDR3 is made up of 13 amino acids. Trimming removed 7 bases at V and 0 bases at J, with 8 bases between. Per the germline V gene, CDR1 is SNHLY and CDR2 is FYNNEI. The chain's CDR3 is CASKGYSTDTQYF. The CDR3 DNA sequence: TGTGCCAGCAAGGGGTACAGCACAGATACGCAGTATTTT.

The gene calls are TRBV10-1 and TRBJ1-4; D unclear. CDR1 and CDR2 from the germline V gene are WNHNN and SYGVQD (reference sequence). This CDR3 has 13 amino acids. The V and J ends lost 8 bases and 0 bases respectively, with 7 bases between them. CDR3 nucleotides: TGCGCCAGCGAAACTGCAACTAATGAAAAACTGTTTTTT. This codes for CASETATNEKLFF.

The table lists this clone with many counts. CDR3 in DNA: TGTGCCTGCCGGGACAGGGACTTAGCCAAAAACATTCAGTACTTC. Protein: CACRDRDLAKNIQYF. The chain employs TRBV6-5 and TRBJ2-4, with 9 bases that match TRBD1. This CDR3 is 15 amino acids long. Losses at the gene ends were 11 bases for V and 0 bases for J; bases not matched to a gene: 8. CDR1 and CDR2 from the germline V gene are MNHEY and SVGAGI.

The chain combines TRBV10-1 with TRBJ2-4, with 7 bases matching TRBD1. The CDR3 is made up of 13 amino acids. The V and J ends lost 6 bases and 1 base, in that order; junction bases with no gene match: 0. Germline V gene sequence: CDR1 WNHNN, CDR2 SYGVQD (reference sequence). The chain's CDR3 is CASRDRAKNIQYF. CDR3 DNA: TGCGCCAGCAGGGACAGGGCCAAAAACATTCAGTACTTC.

The genes are TRBV27 and TRBJ2-7, with a weak D call TRBD2 (6 bases). The V gene's germline CDR1 is MNHEY and CDR2 SMNVEV (reference sequence). CDR3 size: 15 residues. Trimming left V 6 bases short and J 2 bases short, with 17 bases between. The CDR3 DNA reads as TGTGCCAGCAGGCTTACCCGGGACTTCGCCTACGAGCAGTACTTC. It yields the protein CASRLTRDFAYEQYF.